Each of the 14 T cell receptor beta chains below was sequenced from the same sample in a study of blood T cell repertoires in COVID-19. Profiled with immunoSEQ multiplex PCR; TCRdb holds only in-frame clones, not every one. The sample contains about 310,000 clones, approximately 83% of which appear only once. The sequenced sample was PBMCs or T cells enriched from blood (not recorded which). These receptors were collected from a man aged 25 to 45 who had recovered from COVID-19.

This clone was counted a single time. V usage is TRBV12-2 and J usage is TRBJ2-1; no DNA check was done on the table's D call, TRBD2. TRBV12-2 is reported as a pseudogene. This CDR3 has 16 residues. The CDR3 DNA follows: TGTGCAAGTCGCCTAGGGACTAGCGGGGAATACAATGAGCAGTTCTTC. Amino acids: CASRLGTSGEYNEQFF.

This sequence joins TRBV5-6 and TRBJ1-2, with a weak D call TRBD1 (6 bases). The CDR3 consists of 15 residues. Germline loops: CDR1 SGHDT, CDR2 YYEEEE. V was trimmed by 6 bases and J by 4 bases, leaving 19 bases between them. Written as DNA, the CDR3 is TGTGCCAGCACTCCTGACCAGGGGAGAGCCTATGGCTACACCTTC. Translation gives CASTPDQGRAYGYTF. Based on the CDR3 plus reference TRBV5-6 and TRBJ1-2, the full variable domain is DAGVTQSPTHLIKTRGQQVTLRCSPKSGHDTVSWYQQALGQGPQFIFQYYEEEERQRGNFPDRFSGHQFPNYSSELNVNALLLGDSALYLCASTPDQGRAYGYTFGSGTRLTVV.

The gene calls are TRBV29-1 and TRBJ1-6; weak D call: TRBD1 (6 bases). CDR1 SQVTM and CDR2 ANQGSEA come from the germline V gene. This CDR3 spans 13 amino acids. Trimming stripped 7 bases from V and 7 bases from J, with 14 bases between. CDR3 in DNA: TGCAGCGCAGCCACAGGGACAAATTCACCCCTCCACTTT. As protein: CSAATGTNSPLHF.

V usage is TRBV25-1 and J usage is TRBJ1-1, with D maybe TRBD1 (5 bases). Germline V CDR1 and CDR2: MGHDK, SYGVNS. V lost 5 bases and J 0 bases, leaving 10 bases between the germline ends. CDR3 length: 14 amino acids. The CDR3 region is CASSQTAMNTEAFF. CDR3 DNA: TGTGCCAGCAGTCAGACAGCTATGAACACTGAAGCTTTCTTT.

CDR3 nucleotides: TGTGCCAGCAGCTTCGGTCAGGGAGGCTCACCCCTCCACTTT. This translates into CASSFGQGGSPLHF. The rearrangement links TRBV11-2 to TRBJ1-6, with a tentative D call TRBD1 (5 bases). Per the germline V gene, CDR1 is SGHAT and CDR2 is FQNNGV. V lost 3 bases and J 10 bases, leaving 13 bases between the germline ends. This CDR3 region has 14 residues.

The V and J genes are TRBV12-5 and TRBJ2-7, with D tentatively TRBD1 (5 bases). With 2 bases removed from V and 2 bases from J, the gap between germline ends came to 7 bases. CDR3 length equals 13 residues. In germline, CDR1 is LGHNT, CDR2 FRNRAP. The CDR3 sequence: CASGLWGTYEQYF. CDR3 bases: TGTGCTAGTGGTTTGTGGGGCACCTACGAGCAGTACTTC.

The chain is built from TRBV4-2 and TRBJ1-2; 11 nucleotides align to TRBD1. The CDR3 has 15 amino acids. J gave up 4 bases and V 4 bases, and 5 bases lay outside the gene matches. Germline loops: CDR1 LGHNA, CDR2 YNFKEQ. In DNA, the CDR3 is TGTGCCAGCAGCCCAGGACAGGGGGCCGGCTATGGCTACACCTTC. It translates to CASSPGQGAGYGYTF.

The rearrangement joins TRBV3-1 (or the pseudogene TRBV3-2) to TRBJ2-7; D ambiguous. V was cut by 1 base and J by 5 bases, with 6 bases left in between. CDR1 and CDR2 from the germline V gene are LGHDT and YNNKEL (reference sequence). The CDR3 runs to 12 residues. CDR3 coding DNA: TGTGCCAGCAGCCAAGTTTCAAACGAGCAGTACTTC. The encoded protein is CASSQVSNEQYF.

This sequence joins TRBV27 and TRBJ1-1; perhaps TRBD1 as D (5 bases). CDR1 and CDR2 (germline): MNHEY, SMNVEV (reference sequence). V was cut by 2 bases and J by 0 bases, with 10 bases left in between. This CDR3 has 15 amino acids. CDR3 region: CASSLKTVMNTEAFF. For the CDR3, the DNA is TGTGCCAGCAGTTTAAAGACAGTTATGAACACTGAAGCTTTCTTT.

The chain joins TRBV5-8 to TRBJ1-5; 9 bases match TRBD1. Trimming took 0 bases from V and 2 from J; bases not matched to a gene: 0. This CDR3 has 15 amino acids. In germline, CDR1 is SGHTS, CDR2 YDEGEE. The CDR3 DNA reads TGTGCCAGCAGCTTGGACAGGGGGCGCAATCAGCCCCAGCATTTT. Its protein is CASSLDRGRNQPQHF.

The chain combines TRBV7-6 with TRBJ2-5, with D perhaps matching TRBD1 (7 bases). This CDR3 contains 17 residues. CDR1 is SGHVS and CDR2 is FNYEAQ in the germline V gene. V was trimmed by 1 base and J by 2 bases, leaving 17 bases between them. CDR3 nucleotide sequence: TGTGCCAGCAGCTTAGGTGTCAGCCAGGGGGGACAAGAGACCCAGTACTTC. This gives the protein CASSLGVSQGGQETQYF.

The chain employs TRBV7-2 and TRBJ2-1; 7 positions agree with TRBD2. Germline loops: CDR1 SGHTA, CDR2 FQGNSA. This CDR3 is 15 amino acids long. V was pared by 6 bases and J by 2 bases, with 7 bases of the junction left unmatched. The CDR3 here is CASRPTSLTYNEQFF. CDR3 DNA sequence: TGTGCCAGCAGACCGACTAGCCTCACCTACAATGAGCAGTTCTTC.

The V call is TRBV20-1, the J call TRBJ2-3; perhaps TRBD2 as D (6 bases). V lost 3 bases and J 3 bases, leaving 10 bases between the germline ends. Germline CDR1 and CDR2: DFQATT and SNEGSKA (reference sequence). This CDR3 is 13 amino acids long. DNA of the CDR3: TGCAGTGCTAGTTACGCGGGGACAGATACGCAGTATTTT. It codes for CSASYAGTDTQYF.

A word on this clone: The junction departs from germline at one end; a sequencing error may be responsible. The chain joins TRBV2 to TRBJ1-1; 7 bases match TRBD1. The V gene's germline CDR1 is SNHLY and CDR2 FYNNEI. The CDR3 extends over 13 amino acids. The CDR3 bases are TGTGCCAGCAGTTCTTACAGGGGCGGTGAATCTTTCTTT. As protein: CASSSYRGGESFF.